What follows describes a single T cell receptor (beta chain). The data stem from a study of blood T cell repertoires in COVID-19. About the research overall: PBMCs, B-cell-depleted T cells, or T cells were the source of the cDNA or gDNA that made up the material.

This table comes from immunoSEQ multiplex PCR, and its TCRdb copy is limited to in-frame clones, with some not included. The sample consists of about 310,000 clones, around 87% of them appearing once. The germline V gene has CDR1 MNHEY and CDR2 SMNVEV (reference sequence). The CDR3 covers 12 residues. Trimming cost V 4 bases and J 6 bases, with 10 bases left between them. Sequenced material: peripheral blood. The origin of this receptor is a man aged 18 to 29 with active or convalescent COVID-19. V usage is TRBV27 and J usage is TRBJ2-7; D remains ambiguous. CDR3 in DNA: TGTGCCAGCAGTTCCCTATATGGCGAGCAGTACTTC. It specifies CASSSLYGEQYF.